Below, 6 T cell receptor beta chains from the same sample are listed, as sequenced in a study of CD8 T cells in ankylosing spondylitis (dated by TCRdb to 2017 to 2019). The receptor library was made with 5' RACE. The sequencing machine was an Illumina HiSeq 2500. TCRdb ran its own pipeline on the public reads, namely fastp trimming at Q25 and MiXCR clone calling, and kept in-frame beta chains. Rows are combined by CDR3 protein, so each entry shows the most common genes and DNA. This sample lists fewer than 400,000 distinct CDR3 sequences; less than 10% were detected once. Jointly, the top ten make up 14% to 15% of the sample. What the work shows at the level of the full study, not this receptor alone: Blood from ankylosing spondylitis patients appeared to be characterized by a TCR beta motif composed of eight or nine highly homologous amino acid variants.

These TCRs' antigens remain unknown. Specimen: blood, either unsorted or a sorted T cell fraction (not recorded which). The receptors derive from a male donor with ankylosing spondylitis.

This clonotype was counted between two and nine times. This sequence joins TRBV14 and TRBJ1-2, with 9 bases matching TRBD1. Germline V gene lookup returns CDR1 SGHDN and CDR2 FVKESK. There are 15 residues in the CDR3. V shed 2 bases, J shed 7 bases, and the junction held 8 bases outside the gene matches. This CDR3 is CASSQSPTGGIGYTF. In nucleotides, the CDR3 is TGTGCCAGCAGCCAATCCCCGACAGGGGGTATTGGCTACACCTTC.

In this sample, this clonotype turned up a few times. The CDR3: CAVSRGGQETQYF. The CDR3 DNA reads TGTGCCGTTTCGCGGGGCGGCCAAGAGACCCAGTACTTC. The chain carries TRBV10-3 and TRBJ2-5; a possible D gene is TRBD2 (6 bases). The CDR3 sequence is 13 residues long. Germline loops: CDR1 ENHRY, CDR2 SYGVKD. V lost 11 bases and J lost 1, with 14 bases in between.

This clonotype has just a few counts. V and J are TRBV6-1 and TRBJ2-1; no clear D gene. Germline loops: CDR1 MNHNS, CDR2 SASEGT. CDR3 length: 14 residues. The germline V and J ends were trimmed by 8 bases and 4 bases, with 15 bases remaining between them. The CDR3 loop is CASLSSWTYNEQFF. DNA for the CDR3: TGTGCCAGCCTCTCCTCGTGGACGTACAATGAGCAGTTCTTC.

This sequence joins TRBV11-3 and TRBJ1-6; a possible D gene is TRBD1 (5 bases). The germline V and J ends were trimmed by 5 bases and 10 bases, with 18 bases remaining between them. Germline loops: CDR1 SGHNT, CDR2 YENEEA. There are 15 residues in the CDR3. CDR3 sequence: CASSPGVGTGSPLHF. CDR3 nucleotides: TGTGCCAGCAGCCCTGGGGTGGGGACTGGATCACCCCTCCACTTT.

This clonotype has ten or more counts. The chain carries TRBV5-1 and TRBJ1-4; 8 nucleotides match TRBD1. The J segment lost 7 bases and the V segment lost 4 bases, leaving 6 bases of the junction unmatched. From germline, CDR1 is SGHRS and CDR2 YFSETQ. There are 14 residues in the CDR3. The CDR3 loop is CASSPPGQVEKLFF. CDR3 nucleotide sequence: TGCGCCAGCAGCCCCCCGGGACAGGTTGAAAAACTGTTTTTT. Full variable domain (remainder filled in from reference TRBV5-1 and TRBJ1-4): KAGVTQTPRYLIKTRGQQVTLSCSPISGHRSVSWYQQTPGQGLQFLFEYFSETQRNKGNFPGRFSGRQFSNSRSEMNVSTLELGDSALYLCASSPPGQVEKLFFGSGTQLSVL.

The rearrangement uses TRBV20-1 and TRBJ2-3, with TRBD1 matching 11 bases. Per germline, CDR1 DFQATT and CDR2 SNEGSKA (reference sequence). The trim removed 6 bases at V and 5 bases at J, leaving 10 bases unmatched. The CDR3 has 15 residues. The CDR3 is CSARMDRGRGDTQYF. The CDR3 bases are TGCAGTGCGAGAATGGACAGGGGGCGAGGAGATACGCAGTATTTT.